The sequence of this TCR beta chain was determined in a study of T cell responses to AZD1222 COVID-19 vaccine. Whole-study context: The study pooled second doses at about 4 or about 12 weeks.

Notes on the study in general: Clonal diversity was possibly underestimated; the donors were predominantly white British and more often female. Once two AZD1222 doses were given, Spike-specific TCR breadth and depth went up. The number of AZD1222 recipients seropositive at baseline was only five to seven.

Profiled with immunoSEQ multiplex PCR; TCRdb holds only in-frame clones, not every one. The sample contains around 180,000 clones, around 92% of which appear only once. V was clipped by 1 base and J by 0 bases, with 7 bases between them. Germline CDR1 LGHNA, CDR2 YSLEER. This CDR3 has 16 residues. Remarks on this clone: Its antigen is currently unknown.

Source: peripheral blood, taken on day 0 of AZD1222 vaccination. The sequence was obtained from an adult in good health. The chain joins TRBV4-3 to TRBJ2-6, with D unresolved. The CDR3 DNA follows: TGCGCCAGCAGCCAAGCCGTGAGCTCTGGGGCCAACGTCCTGACTTTC. This translates into CASSQAVSSGANVLTF.